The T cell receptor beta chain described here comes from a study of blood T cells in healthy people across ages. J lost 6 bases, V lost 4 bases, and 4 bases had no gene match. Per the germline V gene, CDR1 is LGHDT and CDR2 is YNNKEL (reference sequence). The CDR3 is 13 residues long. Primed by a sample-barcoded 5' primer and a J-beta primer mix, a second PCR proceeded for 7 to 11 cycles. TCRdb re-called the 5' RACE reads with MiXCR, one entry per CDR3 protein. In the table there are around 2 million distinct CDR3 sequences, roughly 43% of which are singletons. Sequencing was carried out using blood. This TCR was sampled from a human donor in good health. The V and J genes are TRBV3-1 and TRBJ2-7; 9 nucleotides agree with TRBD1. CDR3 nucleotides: TGTGCCAGCAGCCTAATACAGGGGGCCGAGCAGTACTTC. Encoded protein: CASSLIQGAEQYF.